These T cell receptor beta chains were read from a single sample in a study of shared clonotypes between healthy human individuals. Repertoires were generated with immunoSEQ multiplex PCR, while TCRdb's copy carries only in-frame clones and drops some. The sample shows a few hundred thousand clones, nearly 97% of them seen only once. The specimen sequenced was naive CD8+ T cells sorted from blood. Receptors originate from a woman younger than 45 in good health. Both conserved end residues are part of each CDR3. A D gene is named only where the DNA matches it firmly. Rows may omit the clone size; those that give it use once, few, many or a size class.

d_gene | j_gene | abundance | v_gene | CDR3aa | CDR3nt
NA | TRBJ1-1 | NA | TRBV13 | CASSRDGTWEEAFF | TGTGCCAGCAGCCGAGATGGGACCTGGGAAGAAGCTTTCTTT
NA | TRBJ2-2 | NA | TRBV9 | CASSGKLGADTGELFF | TGTGCCAGCAGCGGAAAACTAGGGGCGGACACCGGGGAGCTGTTTTTT
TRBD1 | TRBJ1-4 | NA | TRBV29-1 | CSVLGQANEKLFF | TGCAGCGTGTTGGGACAGGCTAATGAAAAACTGTTTTTT
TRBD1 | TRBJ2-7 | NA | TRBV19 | CASSSVWDRAYYEQYF | TGTGCCAGTAGTAGTGTATGGGACAGGGCTTATTACGAGCAGTACTTC
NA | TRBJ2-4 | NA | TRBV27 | CASSLSGQNIQYF | TGTGCCAGCAGTTTATCAGGGCAAAACATTCAGTACTTC
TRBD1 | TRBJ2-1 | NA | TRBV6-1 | CASSGQGVYEQFF | TGTGCCAGCAGTGGACAGGGGGTTTATGAGCAGTTCTTC
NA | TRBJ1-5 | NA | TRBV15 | CATSRDKGSNQPQHF | TGTGCCACCAGCAGAGATAAGGGTAGCAATCAGCCCCAGCATTTT
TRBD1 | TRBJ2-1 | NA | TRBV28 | CASTGTVIQSSYNEQFF | TGTGCCAGCACCGGGACAGTGATTCAGAGCTCCTACAATGAGCAGTTCTTC
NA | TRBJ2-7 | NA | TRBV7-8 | CASSPFAGSYEQYF | TGTGCCAGCAGCCCTTTCGCCGGGAGCTACGAGCAGTACTTC
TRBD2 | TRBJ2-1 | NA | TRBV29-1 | CSVEDQLAGVDNEQFF | TGCAGCGTTGAAGATCAGCTAGCGGGAGTGGATAATGAGCAGTTCTTC
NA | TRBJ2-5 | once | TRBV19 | CASSMVQVGGTQYF | TGTGCCAGTAGTATGGTTCAGGTGGGCGGGACCCAGTACTTC
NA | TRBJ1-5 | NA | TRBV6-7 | CASSGGLTRHNTTNNQPQHF | TGTGCCAGCAGTGGGGGGTTGACTCGCCACAACACAACAAACAATCAGCCCCAGCATTTT
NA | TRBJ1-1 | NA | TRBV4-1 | CASSQVLLAEAFF | TGCGCCAGCAGCCAGGTTTTACTCGCTGAAGCTTTCTTT
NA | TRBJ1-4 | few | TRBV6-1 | CASSDGNEKLFF | TGTGCCAGCAGTGATGGCAACGAAAAACTGTTTTTT
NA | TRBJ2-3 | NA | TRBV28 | CATWERSASTDTQYF | TGTGCCACTTGGGAGCGGAGTGCTAGCACAGATACGCAGTATTTT
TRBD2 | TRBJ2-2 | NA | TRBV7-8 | CASSFPTGVLAGGNTGELFF | TGTGCCAGCAGCTTTCCCACAGGGGTCTTAGCGGGAGGGAACACCGGGGAGCTGTTTTTT
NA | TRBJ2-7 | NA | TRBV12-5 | CASGYGGEQYF | TGTGCTAGTGGTTACGGAGGCGAGCAGTACTTC
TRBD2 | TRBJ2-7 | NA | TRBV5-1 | CASSSTSGSSEQYF | TGCGCCAGCAGCTCGACTAGCGGGAGCTCCGAGCAGTACTTC
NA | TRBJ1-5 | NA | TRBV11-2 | CASSLGRELYSNQPQHF | TGTGCCAGCAGCCTCGGACGGGAACTTTATAGCAATCAGCCCCAGCATTTT
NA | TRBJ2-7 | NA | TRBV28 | CASSMLSGAREQYF | TGTGCCAGCAGTATGTTGTCGGGAGCACGGGAGCAGTACTTC
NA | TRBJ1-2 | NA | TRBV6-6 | CASWEGLYGYTF | TGTGCCAGCTGGGAAGGTCTCTATGGCTACACCTTC
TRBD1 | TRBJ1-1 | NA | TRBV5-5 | CASSLAGGDTEAFF | TGTGCCAGCAGCTTGGCAGGGGGGGACACTGAAGCTTTCTTT
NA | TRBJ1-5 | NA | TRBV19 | CASSIVPGTSQPQHF | TGTGCCAGTAGTATAGTTCCCGGGACATCTCAGCCCCAGCATTTT
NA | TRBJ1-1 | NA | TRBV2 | CASSEGPPFMNTEAFF | TGTGCCAGCAGTGAAGGACCGCCCTTCATGAACACTGAAGCTTTCTTT
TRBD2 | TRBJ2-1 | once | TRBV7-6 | CASSLFSGGPSYNEQFF | TGTGCCAGCAGCTTATTCAGCGGGGGGCCCTCCTACAATGAGCAGTTCTTC
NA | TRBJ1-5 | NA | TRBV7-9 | CASSLGGVQPQHF | TGTGCCAGCAGCTTAGGGGGGGTTCAGCCCCAGCATTTT
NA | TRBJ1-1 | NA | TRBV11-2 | CASSLSDLRLAFF | TGTGCCAGCAGCTTATCAGATCTCCGGTTAGCTTTCTTT
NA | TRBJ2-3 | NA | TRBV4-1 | CASSQVNPADTQYF | TGCGCCAGCAGCCAAGTTAATCCGGCAGATACGCAGTATTTT
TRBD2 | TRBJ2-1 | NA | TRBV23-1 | CASSQPSGRNKRSYNEQFF | TGCGCCAGCAGTCAGCCTAGCGGGAGGAACAAGCGCTCCTACAATGAGCAGTTCTTC
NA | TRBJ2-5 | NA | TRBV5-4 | CASSRARDQETQYF | TGTGCCAGCAGCCGGGCGAGGGACCAAGAGACCCAGTACTTC
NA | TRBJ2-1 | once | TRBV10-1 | CASSETPPGSSYNEQFF | TGCGCCAGCAGTGAGACCCCGCCAGGCAGCTCCTACAATGAGCAGTTCTTC
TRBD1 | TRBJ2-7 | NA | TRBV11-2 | CASSHSTVLQGSSYEQYF | TGTGCCAGCAGCCATTCGACCGTTCTACAGGGGTCCTCCTACGAGCAGTACTTC
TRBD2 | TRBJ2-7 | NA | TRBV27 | CASSLVAGGPTEGEQYF | TGTGCCAGCAGTTTAGTGGCGGGAGGGCCGACTGAGGGAGAGCAGTACTTC
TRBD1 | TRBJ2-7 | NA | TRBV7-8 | CASSPEVRGMDEQYF | TGTGCCAGCAGCCCCGAAGTCAGGGGGATGGACGAGCAGTACTTC
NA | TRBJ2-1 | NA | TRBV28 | CASSLFSYNEQFF | TGTGCCAGCAGTTTATTCTCCTACAATGAGCAGTTCTTC
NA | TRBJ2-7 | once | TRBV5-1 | CASSSPDRAYEQYF | TGCGCCAGCAGCTCCCCGGACAGAGCCTACGAGCAGTACTTC
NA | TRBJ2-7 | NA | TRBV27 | CASSLWGTYEQYF | TGTGCCAGCAGTTTGTGGGGGACCTACGAGCAGTACTTC
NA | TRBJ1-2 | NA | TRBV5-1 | CASSLGLGARGYTF | TGCGCCAGCAGCTTGGGTCTAGGGGCTCGTGGCTACACCTTC
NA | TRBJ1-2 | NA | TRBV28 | CASSLQGWVRYGYTF | TGTGCCAGCAGTTTACAGGGCTGGGTCCGCTATGGCTACACCTTC
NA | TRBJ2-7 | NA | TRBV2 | CASSEGVGLAPPGLREQYF | TGTGCCAGCAGTGAAGGCGTGGGGCTGGCACCCCCCGGTTTGAGGGAGCAGTACTTC
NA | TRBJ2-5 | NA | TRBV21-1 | CASSRDRVPEETQYF | TGTGCCAGCTCCCGGGACAGGGTCCCCGAAGAGACCCAGTACTTC
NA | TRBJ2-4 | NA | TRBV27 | CASGGRGKNIQYF | TGTGCCAGCGGGGGACGGGGCAAAAACATTCAGTACTTC
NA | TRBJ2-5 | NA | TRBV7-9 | CASSLGTEETQYF | TGTGCCAGCAGCTTAGGGACGGAAGAGACCCAGTACTTC
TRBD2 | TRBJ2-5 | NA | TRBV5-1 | CASSQGLGVRETQYF | TGCGCCAGCAGTCAGGGACTAGGCGTGAGGGAGACCCAGTACTTC
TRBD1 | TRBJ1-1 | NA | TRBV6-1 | CASSENRGTPEAFF | TGTGCCAGCAGTGAAAACAGGGGGACCCCTGAAGCTTTCTTT
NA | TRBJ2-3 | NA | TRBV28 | CASSFFPSRLYTDTQYF | TGTGCCAGCAGTTTCTTTCCTAGCCGTTTATACACAGATACGCAGTATTTT
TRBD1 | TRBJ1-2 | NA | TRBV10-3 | CATRQGYGYTF | TGTGCCACCAGACAGGGTTATGGCTACACCTTC
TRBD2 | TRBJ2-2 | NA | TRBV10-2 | CASSESSGGVTGELFF | TGCGCCAGCAGTGAGTCGAGTGGGGGGGTGACAGGGGAGCTGTTTTTT
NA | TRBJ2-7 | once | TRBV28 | CASRPGRRAYEQYF | TGTGCCAGCCGCCCGGGGCGGCGGGCCTACGAGCAGTACTTC
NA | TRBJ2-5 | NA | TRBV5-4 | CASSLVSQETQYF | TGTGCCAGCAGCTTGGTATCACAAGAGACCCAGTACTTC
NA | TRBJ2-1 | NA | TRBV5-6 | CASSEGSGHNEQFF | TGTGCCAGCAGCGAGGGGAGCGGACACAATGAGCAGTTCTTC
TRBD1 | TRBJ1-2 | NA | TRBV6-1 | CASSELPREQGALRGYTF | TGTGCCAGCAGTGAACTCCCCCGGGAGCAGGGGGCGTTGAGAGGCTACACCTTC
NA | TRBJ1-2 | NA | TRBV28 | CASSLLWTLEGYTF | TGTGCCAGCAGTTTATTGTGGACTTTGGAAGGCTACACCTTC
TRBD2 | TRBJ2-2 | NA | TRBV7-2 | CASSLTPGLAATGELFF | TGTGCCAGCAGCTTGACGCCGGGACTAGCGGCCACCGGGGAGCTGTTTTTT